The T cell receptor (beta chain) under discussion was sequenced for a study of monozygotic twins with cystic fibrosis. For the study at large: Libraries were built from roughly 3 micrograms of fragmented DNA using about 15 PCR cycles.

As concerns this clone: What it binds is not known.

Study conclusions and caveats: J usage was most co-twin-similar in 8 of 16 pairs, V in 13. Low clonality (median about 0.0095) suggested a mostly naive repertoire. Monozygotic CF twins shared more identical nucleotide clonotypes than unrelated patients.

CDR1 is GTSNPN and CDR2 is SVGIG in the germline V gene (reference sequence). CDR3 size: 12 residues. Trimming shortened V by 4 bases and J by 9 bases, and 15 bases separated the two germline ends. This table comes from immunoSEQ multiplex PCR, and its TCRdb copy is limited to in-frame clones, with some not included. The profile covers around 34,000 clones, with roughly 90% appearing a single time and 0.85% to 1% taken by the ten largest. The source is a girl aged 2 to 9 with cystic fibrosis. Sequenced sample: blood. V and J are TRBV30 and TRBJ1-1, with no clear D. This CDR3 is CAWMWQKRKAFF. CDR3 DNA sequence: TGTGCCTGGATGTGGCAAAAAAGGAAAGCTTTCTTT.